This T cell receptor (beta chain) was retrieved from a study of Graves' ophthalmopathy and Graves' hyperthyroidism. This CDR3 region has 13 residues. Trimming took off 0 bases at V and 6 bases at J, with 6 bases between the two ends. Looked up from germline, CDR1 is SGDLS and CDR2 is YYNGEE. Amplifying from RNA transcripts, the study obtained TCR beta CDR3 regions. The authors performed first-round RT-PCR with HTBI primers and then a second-round multiplex PCR. TCRdb re-called the multiplex PCR reads through MiXCR, storing one row per CDR3 protein. Of around 1.1 million distinct CDR3 sequences detected, about 35% appear once; the ten largest clones hold over 8.5%. Many counts were recorded for this clonotype.

Source material: peripheral blood or thyroid tissue (not recorded which). The receptor was derived from an adult man with Graves' hyperthyroidism. The chain joins TRBV9 to TRBJ2-2; D gene unclear. The CDR3 region has the DNA TGTGCCAGCAGCGTAGAGCTTGCCGGGGAGCTGTTTTTT. Its translation: CASSVELAGELFF.